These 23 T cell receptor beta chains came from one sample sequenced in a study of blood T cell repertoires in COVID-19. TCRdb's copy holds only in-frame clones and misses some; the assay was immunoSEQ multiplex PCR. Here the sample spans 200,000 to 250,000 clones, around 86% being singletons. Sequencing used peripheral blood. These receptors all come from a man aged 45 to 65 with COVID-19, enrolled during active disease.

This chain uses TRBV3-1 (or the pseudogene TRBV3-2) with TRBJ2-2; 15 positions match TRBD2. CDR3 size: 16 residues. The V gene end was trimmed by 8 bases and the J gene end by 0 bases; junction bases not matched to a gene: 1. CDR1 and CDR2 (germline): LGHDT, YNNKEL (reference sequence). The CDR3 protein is CASGTSGGTNTGELFF. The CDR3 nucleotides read TGTGCCAGCGGGACTAGCGGGGGGACGAACACCGGGGAGCTGTTTTTT.

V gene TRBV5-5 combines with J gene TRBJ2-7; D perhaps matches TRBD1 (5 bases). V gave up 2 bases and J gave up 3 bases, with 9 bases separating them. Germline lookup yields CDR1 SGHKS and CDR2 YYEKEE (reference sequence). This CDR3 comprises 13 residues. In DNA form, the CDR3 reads TGTGCCAGCAGCTTCGGAGACAGCTACGAGCAGTACTTC. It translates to CASSFGDSYEQYF.

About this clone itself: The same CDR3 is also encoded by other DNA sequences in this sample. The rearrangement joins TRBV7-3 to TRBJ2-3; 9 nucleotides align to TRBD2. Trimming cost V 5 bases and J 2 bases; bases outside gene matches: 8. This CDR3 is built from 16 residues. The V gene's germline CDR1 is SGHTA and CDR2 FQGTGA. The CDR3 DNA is TGTGCCAGCAGCCCATTCGCGGGGGGGAACACAGATACGCAGTATTTT. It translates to CASSPFAGGNTDTQYF.

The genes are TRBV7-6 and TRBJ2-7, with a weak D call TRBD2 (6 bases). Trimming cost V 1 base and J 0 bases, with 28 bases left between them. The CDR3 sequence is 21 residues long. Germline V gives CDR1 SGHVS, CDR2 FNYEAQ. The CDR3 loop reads CASSLETAGSSRGASSYEQYF. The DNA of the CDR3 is TGTGCCAGCAGCTTAGAAACAGCGGGTTCGAGTCGAGGGGCAAGCTCCTACGAGCAGTACTTC.

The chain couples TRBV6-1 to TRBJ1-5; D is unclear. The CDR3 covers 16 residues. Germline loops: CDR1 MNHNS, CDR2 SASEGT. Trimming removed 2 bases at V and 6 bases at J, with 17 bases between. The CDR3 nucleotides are TGTGCCAGCAGTGAAACGGTGGGAGGCGCGGGTCAGCCCCAGCATTTT. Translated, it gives CASSETVGGAGQPQHF.

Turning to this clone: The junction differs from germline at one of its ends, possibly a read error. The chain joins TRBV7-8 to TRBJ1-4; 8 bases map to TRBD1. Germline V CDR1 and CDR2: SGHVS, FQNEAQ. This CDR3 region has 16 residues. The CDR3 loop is CAGSFPGQGGTEKLFF. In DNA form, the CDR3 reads TGTGCCGGCAGCTTCCCTGGACAGGGCGGGACTGAAAAACTGTTTTTT. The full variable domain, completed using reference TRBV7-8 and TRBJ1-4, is GAGVSQSPRYKVAKRGQDVALRCDPISGHVSLFWYQQALGQGPEFLTYFQNEAQLDKSGLPSDRFFAERPEGSVSTLKIQRTQQEDSAVYLCAGSFPGQGGTEKLFFGSGTQLSVL.

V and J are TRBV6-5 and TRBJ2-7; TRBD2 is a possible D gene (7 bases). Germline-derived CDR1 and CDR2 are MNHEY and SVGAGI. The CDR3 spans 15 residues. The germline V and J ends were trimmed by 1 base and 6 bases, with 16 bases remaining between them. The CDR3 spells CASSYYGGRLGEQYF. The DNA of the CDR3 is TGTGCCAGCAGTTACTACGGGGGGCGGCTGGGCGAGCAGTACTTC.

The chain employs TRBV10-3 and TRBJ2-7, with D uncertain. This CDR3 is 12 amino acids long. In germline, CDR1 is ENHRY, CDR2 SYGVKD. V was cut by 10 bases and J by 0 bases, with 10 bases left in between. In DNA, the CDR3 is TGTGCCACCAACAGAGACTCCTACGAGCAGTACTTC. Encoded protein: CATNRDSYEQYF.

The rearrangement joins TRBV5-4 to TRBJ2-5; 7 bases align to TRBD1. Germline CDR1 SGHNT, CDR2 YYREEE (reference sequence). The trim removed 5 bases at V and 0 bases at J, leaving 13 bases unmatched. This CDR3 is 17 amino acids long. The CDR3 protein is CASSHRDRALYQETQYF. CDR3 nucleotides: TGTGCCAGCAGTCATAGAGACAGGGCCTTGTACCAAGAGACCCAGTACTTC.

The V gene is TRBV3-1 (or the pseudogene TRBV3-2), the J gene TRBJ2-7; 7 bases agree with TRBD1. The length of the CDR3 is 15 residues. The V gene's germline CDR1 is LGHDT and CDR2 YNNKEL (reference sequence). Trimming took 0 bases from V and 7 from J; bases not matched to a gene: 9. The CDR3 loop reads CASSQDTIGTDEQYF. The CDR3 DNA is TGTGCCAGCAGCCAAGACACAATAGGGACAGATGAGCAGTACTTC.

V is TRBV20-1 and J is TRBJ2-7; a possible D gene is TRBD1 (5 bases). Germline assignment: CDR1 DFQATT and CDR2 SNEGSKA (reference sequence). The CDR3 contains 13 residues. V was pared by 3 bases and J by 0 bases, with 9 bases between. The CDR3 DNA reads TGCAGTGCTAGTAGACAGAGCTCCTACGAGCAGTACTTC. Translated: CSASRQSSYEQYF.

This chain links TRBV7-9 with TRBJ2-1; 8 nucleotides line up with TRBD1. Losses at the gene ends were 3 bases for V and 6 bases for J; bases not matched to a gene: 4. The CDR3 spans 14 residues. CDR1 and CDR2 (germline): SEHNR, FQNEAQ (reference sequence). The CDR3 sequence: CASSFGQGANEQFF. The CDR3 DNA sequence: TGTGCCAGCAGCTTTGGGCAGGGGGCCAATGAGCAGTTCTTC.

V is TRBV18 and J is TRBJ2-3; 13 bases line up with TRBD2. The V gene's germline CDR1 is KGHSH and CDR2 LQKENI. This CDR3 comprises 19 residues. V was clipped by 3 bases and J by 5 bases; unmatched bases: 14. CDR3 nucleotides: TGTGCCAGCTCACCCGCAAATCAACTAGCGGGAGGGCGAGGAGATACGCAGTATTTT. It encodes CASSPANQLAGGRGDTQYF.

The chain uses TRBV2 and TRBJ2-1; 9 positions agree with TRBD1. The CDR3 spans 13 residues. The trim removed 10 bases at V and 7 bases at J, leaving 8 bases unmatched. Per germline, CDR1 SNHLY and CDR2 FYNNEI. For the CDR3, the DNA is TGTGCCACTCAACAGGGGGCCTCGAATGAGCAGTTCTTC. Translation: CATQQGASNEQFF.

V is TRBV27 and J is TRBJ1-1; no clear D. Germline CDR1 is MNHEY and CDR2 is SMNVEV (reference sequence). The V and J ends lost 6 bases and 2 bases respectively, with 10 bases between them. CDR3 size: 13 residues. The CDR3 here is CASSPQINTEAFF. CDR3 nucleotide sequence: TGTGCCAGCAGCCCCCAGATCAACACTGAAGCTTTCTTT.

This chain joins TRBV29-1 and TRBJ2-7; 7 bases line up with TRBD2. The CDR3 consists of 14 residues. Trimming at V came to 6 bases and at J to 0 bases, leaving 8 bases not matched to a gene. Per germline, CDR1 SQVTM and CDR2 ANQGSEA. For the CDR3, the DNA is TGCAGCGTGGGGATGACTAGCCCCTCCTACGAGCAGTACTTC. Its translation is CSVGMTSPSYEQYF.

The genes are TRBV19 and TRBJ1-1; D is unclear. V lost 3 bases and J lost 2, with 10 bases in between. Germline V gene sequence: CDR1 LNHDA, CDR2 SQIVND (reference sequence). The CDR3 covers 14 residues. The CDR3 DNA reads TGTGCCAGTAGTATCGGGATAACTAACACTGAAGCTTTCTTT. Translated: CASSIGITNTEAFF.

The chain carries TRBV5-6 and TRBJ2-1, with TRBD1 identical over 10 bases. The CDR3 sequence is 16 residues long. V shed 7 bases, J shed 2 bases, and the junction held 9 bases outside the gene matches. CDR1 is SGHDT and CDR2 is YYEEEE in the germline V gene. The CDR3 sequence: CASAADGQGAYNEQFF. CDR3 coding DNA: TGTGCCAGCGCAGCGGATGGACAGGGGGCCTACAATGAGCAGTTCTTC.

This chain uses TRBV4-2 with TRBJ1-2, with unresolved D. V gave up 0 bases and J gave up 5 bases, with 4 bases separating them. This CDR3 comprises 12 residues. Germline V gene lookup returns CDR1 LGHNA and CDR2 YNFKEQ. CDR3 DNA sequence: TGTGCCAGCAGCCAAGAGACATATGGCTACACCTTC. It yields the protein CASSQETYGYTF.

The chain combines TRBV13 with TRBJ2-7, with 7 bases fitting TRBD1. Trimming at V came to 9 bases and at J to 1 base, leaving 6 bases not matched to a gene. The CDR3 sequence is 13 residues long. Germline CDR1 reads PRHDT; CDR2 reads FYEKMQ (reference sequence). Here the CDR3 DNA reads TGTGCCAGTCCCGGGACAGCTTCCTACGAGCAGTACTTC. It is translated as CASPGTASYEQYF.

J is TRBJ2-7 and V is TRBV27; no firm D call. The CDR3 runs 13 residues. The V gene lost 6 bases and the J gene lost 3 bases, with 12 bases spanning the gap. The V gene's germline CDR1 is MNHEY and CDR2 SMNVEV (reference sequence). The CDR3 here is CASSPGPNYEQYF. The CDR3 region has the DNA TGTGCCAGCAGCCCTGGGCCGAACTACGAGCAGTACTTC.

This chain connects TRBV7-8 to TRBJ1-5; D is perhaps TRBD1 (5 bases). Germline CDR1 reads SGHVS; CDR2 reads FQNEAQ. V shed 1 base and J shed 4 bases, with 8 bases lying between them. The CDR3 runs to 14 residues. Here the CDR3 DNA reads TGTGCCAGCAGCTTAGGGACACTGAATCAGCCCCAGCATTTT. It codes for CASSLGTLNQPQHF.

The CDR3 nucleotides read TGTGCCAGCAGTAGGACTAGCGGGAGGGCCATTACGCAGTATTTT. Protein: CASSRTSGRAITQYF. V and J are TRBV2 and TRBJ2-3, with 15 bases that match TRBD2. The germline gives CDR1 SNHLY, CDR2 FYNNEI. This CDR3 comprises 15 residues. V was clipped by 5 bases and J by 8 bases; unmatched bases: 5.